This passage covers 26 T cell receptor beta chains from one sample sequenced in a study of response to subunit inactivated influenza vaccine. MiXCR was run by TCRdb on the RT-PCR reads, yielding one entry per CDR3 protein. The sample contains around 520,000 distinct CDR3 sequences, less than 30% of which appear only once. The material sequenced was CD4+ T cells sorted from PBMCs, taken less than 6 days after vaccination. The source is a man aged 50-60 years who received an inactivated influenza vaccine.

V usage is TRBV10-3 and J usage is TRBJ2-7; D is perhaps TRBD1 (6 bases). The CDR3 contains 14 residues. Germline values: CDR1 ENHRY, CDR2 SYGVKD. V was shortened by 8 bases and J by 1 base, with 15 bases between the two germline ends. Written as DNA, the CDR3 is TGTGCCATCCGACCGGACAGTTCTTCCTACGAGCAGTACTTC. Translated: CAIRPDSSSYEQYF.

This clonotype was picked up a small number of times. The chain is built from TRBV20-1 and TRBJ2-5, with 12 bases aligning to TRBD2. Germline trimming cut 4 bases from V and 3 bases from J; bases unmatched to any gene: 6. The germline gives CDR1 DFQATT, CDR2 SNEGSKA (reference sequence). The length of the CDR3 is 15 residues. In DNA, the CDR3 is TGCAGTGCTACACGGACTAGCGGGAACAAAGAGACCCAGTACTTC. Translated: CSATRTSGNKETQYF.

This clonotype has a handful of counts. The V call is TRBV15, the J call TRBJ2-7; TRBD2 matches at 9 bases. Germline V CDR1 and CDR2: LNHNV, YYDKDF (reference sequence). The CDR3 runs 16 residues. J gave up 3 bases and V 1 base, and 7 bases lay outside the gene matches. CDR3 nucleotide sequence: TGTGCCACCAGCAGAGGACTAGCGGCAACGGACTACGAGCAGTACTTC. This gives the protein CATSRGLAATDYEQYF.

This clonotype has only a few counts. This sequence joins TRBV11-3 and TRBJ2-1; TRBD2 matches 8 bases. This CDR3 region has 13 residues. V dropped 5 bases and J dropped 10; count of bases not matched to a gene: 7. CDR1 is SGHNT and CDR2 is YENEEA in the germline V gene. CDR3 protein: CASSLISGVEQFF. The CDR3 DNA reads as TGTGCCAGCAGCCTAATTAGCGGGGTCGAGCAGTTCTTC.

This clonotype has more than one count but fewer than ten. The chain employs TRBV10-3 and TRBJ1-2; 8 bases line up with TRBD1. Germline lookup yields CDR1 ENHRY and CDR2 SYGVKD. Trimming cost V 5 bases and J 7 bases; bases outside gene matches: 6. The CDR3 totals 13 residues. CDR3 protein: CAISPTGAGGYTF. The CDR3 nucleotides read TGTGCCATCAGTCCGACAGGGGCGGGTGGCTACACCTTC.

The V gene is TRBV27, the J gene TRBJ1-1; 9 positions match TRBD1. Germline V gives CDR1 MNHEY, CDR2 SMNVEV (reference sequence). V trimming: 2 bases; J trimming: 7 bases; junction bases outside the gene matches: 5. The CDR3 spans 14 residues. CDR3 residues: CASSLGQGRGEAFF. The CDR3 coding sequence is TGTGCCAGCAGTTTAGGACAGGGGAGGGGTGAAGCTTTCTTT.

This clonotype was detected a few times. The V and J genes are TRBV10-3 and TRBJ2-7; D is uncertain. The V gene's germline CDR1 is ENHRY and CDR2 SYGVKD. The length of the CDR3 is 11 residues. Trimming took off 5 bases at V and 6 bases at J, with 8 bases between the two ends. The CDR3 region is CAISHSLEQYF. DNA for the CDR3: TGTGCCATCAGTCACAGCCTCGAGCAGTACTTC.

This clonotype has just a few counts. The chain links TRBV12-3 or TRBV12-4 to TRBJ1-6; 8 bases align to TRBD1. Unmatched junction bases numbered 4, after V lost 3 bases and J lost 9 bases. CDR3 length: 14 residues. Written as DNA, the CDR3 is TGTGCCAGCAGTTTCCAGGGGGCGAGTTCACCCCTCCACTTT. Amino acids: CASSFQGASSPLHF.

The V gene is TRBV6-2 or TRBV6-3, the J gene TRBJ1-5; no definite D call. Germline loops: CDR1 MNHEY, CDR2 SVGEGT. The ends were cut back, 7 bases at V and 0 bases at J, with 10 bases in the middle. This CDR3 is 14 amino acids long. The CDR3 loop reads CASTGISSNQPQHF. CDR3 nucleotides: TGTGCCAGCACGGGAATTAGTAGCAATCAGCCCCAGCATTTT.

The rearrangement links TRBV28 to TRBJ1-4, with D perhaps TRBD1 (5 bases). V was trimmed by 5 bases and J by 10 bases, leaving 14 bases between them. The length of the CDR3 is 13 residues. CDR1 is MDHEN, CDR2 SYDVKM, per germline. As DNA, the CDR3 is TGTGCCAGCAGTGTGGGGGTCTATGGAAAACTGTTTTTT. This translates into CASSVGVYGKLFF. Supplemented by reference TRBV28 and TRBJ1-4, the full variable domain reads DVKVTQSSRYLVKRTGEKVFLECVQDMDHENMFWYRQDPGLGLRLIYFSYDVKMKEKGDIPEGYSVSREKKERFSLILESASTNQTSMYLCASSVGVYGKLFFGSGTQLSVL.

The chain links TRBV6-6 to TRBJ1-5; no definite D call. V was trimmed by 8 bases and J by 4 bases, leaving 9 bases between them. The CDR3 loop spans 12 amino acids. Germline loops: CDR1 MNHNY, CDR2 SVGAGI (reference sequence). Here the CDR3 reads CASSAGNQPQHF. The CDR3 nucleotides read TGTGCCAGCTCGGCGGGGAATCAGCCCCAGCATTTT.

A note on this clonotype: A read error may produce the germline difference seen at one junction end. The rearrangement uses TRBV14 and TRBJ1-1, with D unresolved. From germline, CDR1 is SGHDN and CDR2 FVKESK. The CDR3 loop spans 15 amino acids. This chain's CDR3 is CAISPGRLLNTEAFF. The CDR3 bases are TGTGCCATCAGCCCCGGGCGCCTATTGAACACTGAAGCTTTCTTT.

This clonotype showed up just a few times. The V call is TRBV7-2, the J call TRBJ2-1, with a possible D match to TRBD2 (6 bases). Germline V gene sequence: CDR1 SGHTA, CDR2 FQGNSA. This CDR3 spans 16 amino acids. V was clipped by 4 bases and J by 6 bases, with 19 bases between them. This CDR3 reads CASSSGLVGGVNEQFF. In DNA form, the CDR3 reads TGTGCCAGCAGCTCAGGCCTCGTGGGAGGCGTCAATGAGCAGTTCTTC.

This sequence joins TRBV20-1 and TRBJ1-6, with 9 bases matching TRBD1. The germline gives CDR1 DFQATT, CDR2 SNEGSKA (reference sequence). V lost 2 bases, J lost 9 bases, and 8 bases stayed unmatched. This CDR3 spans 15 amino acids. CDR3 nucleotides: TGCAGTGCTAGAACACCGGGACAGGGTGTTTCACCCCTCCACTTT. It translates to CSARTPGQGVSPLHF.

This clonotype was counted at least ten times. Here the CDR3 reads CASSGGGLGNQPQHF. CDR3 coding DNA: TGTGCCAGCAGTGGTGGGGGCTTGGGCAATCAGCCCCAGCATTTT. The chain carries TRBV12-3 or TRBV12-4 and TRBJ1-5, with D perhaps TRBD1 (6 bases). Deletions cut 5 bases from V and 2 bases from J, with 13 bases between. This CDR3 has 15 residues.

Only a few counts were recorded for this clonotype. CDR3 bases: TGCAGCGCTAGACAGGGTCGGGCCTCCTACAATGAGCAGTTCTTC. This translates into CSARQGRASYNEQFF. The chain combines TRBV29-1 with TRBJ2-1; the match to TRBD1 covers 7 bases. Germline-derived CDR1 and CDR2 are SQVTM and ANQGSEA. CDR3 length: 15 amino acids. Trimming cost V 7 bases and J 0 bases; bases outside gene matches: 9.

This clonotype was seen more than once but under ten times. The chain carries TRBV12-3 or TRBV12-4 and TRBJ2-3; no clear D gene. This CDR3 is built from 12 residues. Trimming removed 6 bases from V and 4 bases from J, with 8 bases in between. This CDR3 reads CASRDNADTQYF. DNA of the CDR3: TGTGCCAGCAGAGATAATGCAGATACGCAGTATTTT.

The sample holds a few counts of this clonotype. This chain connects TRBV12-3 or TRBV12-4 to TRBJ1-5; unclear D gene. V gave up 2 bases and J gave up 6 bases, with 5 bases separating them. CDR3 length equals 12 residues. The CDR3 DNA reads TGTGCCAGCAGTTTAAGGACTCAGCCCCAGCATTTT. This gives the protein CASSLRTQPQHF.

A single count supports this clonotype. The chain carries TRBV6-5 and TRBJ2-5; 7 bases map to TRBD1. Germline V CDR1 and CDR2: MNHEY, SVGAGI. V gave up 4 bases and J gave up 0 bases; unmatched junction bases: 8. CDR3 length: 16 residues. The CDR3 loop reads CASSSSGTAYQETQYF. CDR3 coding DNA: TGTGCCAGCAGTTCATCCGGGACAGCGTACCAAGAGACCCAGTACTTC.

This clonotype was found many times. The chain is built from TRBV29-1 and TRBJ2-2; no firm D call. Germline V gene lookup returns CDR1 SQVTM and CDR2 ANQGSEA. The CDR3 spans 11 residues. The germline V and J ends were trimmed by 2 bases and 5 bases, with 3 bases remaining between them. CDR3 nucleotide sequence: TGCAGCGTTGAAAGTACCGGGGAGCTGTTTTTT. It is translated as CSVESTGELFF.

This clonotype was seen repeatedly, ten times or more. This chain joins TRBV3-1 and TRBJ1-2, with 9 positions matching TRBD1. This CDR3 contains 15 residues. Germline CDR1 and CDR2: LGHDT and YNNKEL (reference sequence). Germline trimming cut 4 bases from V and 3 bases from J; bases unmatched to any gene: 6. The CDR3 spells CASSPTRTGDYGYTF. The DNA of the CDR3 is TGTGCCAGCAGCCCAACCCGGACAGGGGACTATGGCTACACCTTC.

This chain joins TRBV12-3 or TRBV12-4 and TRBJ1-5; tentatively, D is TRBD1 (6 bases). CDR3 size: 14 residues. Trimming left V 5 bases short and J 7 bases short, with 15 bases between. CDR3 protein: CASSPSGGPQPQHF. The CDR3 coding sequence is TGTGCCAGCAGTCCCAGCGGGGGCCCCCAGCCCCAGCATTTT.

This clonotype appeared a few times. The chain carries TRBV18 and TRBJ1-1, with 8 bases aligning to TRBD1. The junction had 6 bases not matched to a gene; V was cut back by 3 bases and J by 3 bases. The germline V gene has CDR1 KGHSH and CDR2 LQKENI. The CDR3 has 15 residues. The CDR3 bases are TGTGCCAGCTCACCTGGGACAGGCTTAGACACTGAAGCTTTCTTT. This translates into CASSPGTGLDTEAFF.

V gene TRBV18 combines with J gene TRBJ1-1; 7 positions agree with TRBD1. Trimming at V came to 5 bases and at J to 11 bases, leaving 14 bases not matched to a gene. The CDR3 contains 14 residues. Germline assignment: CDR1 KGHSH and CDR2 LQKENI. The CDR3: CASSEGGGRVAAFF. CDR3 DNA sequence: TGTGCCAGCTCAGAAGGGGGCGGCAGGGTCGCTGCTTTCTTT.

The V and J genes are TRBV25-1 and TRBJ2-3; D is possibly TRBD1 or TRBD2 (6 bases each). The germline V and J ends were trimmed by 2 bases and 0 bases, with 9 bases remaining between them. Germline-derived CDR1 and CDR2 are MGHDK and SYGVNS. This CDR3 comprises 15 residues. The CDR3, as DNA: TGTGCCAGCAGTGAACGGGGGCGCAGCACAGATACGCAGTATTTT. Protein product: CASSERGRSTDTQYF.

The chain combines TRBV5-1 with TRBJ2-2; D is possibly TRBD1 (6 bases). Trimming left V 5 bases short and J 4 bases short, with 15 bases between. This CDR3 comprises 15 residues. Germline loops: CDR1 SGHRS, CDR2 YFSETQ. The chain's CDR3 is CASSTGQGSTGELFF. The CDR3 coding sequence is TGCGCCAGCAGTACGGGGCAGGGGTCCACCGGGGAGCTGTTTTTT.